This TCR beta chain was captured in a study of a mutant IDH1 vaccine in newly diagnosed glioma (dated by TCRdb to 2020 to 2023). Looking at the study overall: Eight vaccinations were administered to patients in weeks 1, 3, 5, 7, 11, 15, 19 and 23, corresponding to visits V03 through V10. Vaccination was initiated 4-6 weeks after radiotherapy alone, or concurrently with temozolomide cycles in the chemotherapy-containing groups. For exploratory analyses, longitudinal TCRB deep sequencing was carried out in about 26 treated patients wherever samples were available. Of the roughly 34 treated patients, approximately 60% were male and around 38% were female, and a mean age of 40.4 years was recorded. Before enrollment, patients had received standard therapy of radiotherapy alone, temozolomide alone, or radiochemotherapy with temozolomide; most received the combination. Six visits were used for peripheral blood collection: V03 (baseline), V05, V07, V10, V12 and V13. Broader findings and caveats from the paper: It was noted by the authors that analyses of patient blood samples could not be reproduced owing to sample limitations. Pseudoprogression appeared unrelated to alterations in the top peripheral T cell clonotypes detected by TCRB sequencing. Immune responses induced by the vaccine were seen in about 93% of patients across multiple MHC alleles. Selection of PBMC samples for TCRB deep sequencing was based on availability.

There are 11 amino acids in the CDR3, from cysteine to phenylalanine inclusive. Here the CDR3 DNA is all that survives: 33 bases in frame from base 1. The CDR1 and CDR2 encoded by the germline V gene are MNHEY and SVGAGI. The V end loses 6 bases and the J end loses 3 bases, and a stretch of 6 bases separates them. Receptors were amplified or captured by the immunoSEQ multiplex PCR assay. Following the manufacturer's protocol, the hsTCRB Kit was used to amplify rearranged TCR beta chain sequences. Sequencing of TCRB libraries was carried out on an Illumina MiSeq. For the original study's pipeline: Demultiplexing, trimming and gene mapping were performed with the kit vendor's proprietary platform. TCRdb took this table from immuneACCESS and kept in-frame rearrangements with V and J called. Such tables lack part of the clones; where checked against another copy, unresolved V genes explain under half of the gap, and the rest is unexplained. V, J and clone size derive from that table, while D and trimming were established from the DNA sequence. Present in this sample are roughly 51,000 clones, roughly three quarters of which were seen just once. Roughly 8.4% of the sample is in the top ten clones.

In the paper's terms, the time point label means: week 23, last vaccination. Every vaccine dose consisted of 300 ug of a 20-mer mutant IDH1 peptide in Montanide, administered subcutaneously together with topical imiquimod. All donors had newly diagnosed IDH1-mutant astrocytomas of WHO grade 3 or 4 that showed loss of nuclear ATRX. The samples were drawn from NOA16, a multicentre, single-arm, open-label phase I trial in Germany that tested a mutant IDH1 peptide vaccine in humans for the first time. The DNeasy Blood and Tissue Kit was used to extract genomic DNA from EDTA blood for TCRB sequencing. Concerning this clone: The antigen it recognizes is unknown. Qualities for individual bases were not recorded, and no much larger clone is one base off.

Sequenced material: PBMCs, taken from a glioma patient whose treatment included an IDH1 peptide vaccine. The rearranged chain carries TRBV6-5 and TRBJ2-7, and the D gene may be TRBD2, 5 bases matching. This receptor was taken from a woman in her thirties or forties with glioma. Some clones in this sample may be carry-over from other donors' samples. DNA sequence: TGTGCCAGCAGGAGGGACTACGAGCAGTACTTC. Its protein is CASRRDYEQYF.